Shown below are 3 T cell receptor beta chains from a single sample sequenced in a study of blood T cell repertoires in COVID-19. Here immunoSEQ multiplex PCR was the method, and the copy in TCRdb shows in-frame clones only, minus some. The data show about 170,000 clones, around 82% seen once. The source material was peripheral blood. The receptors come from a woman between 70 and 85 years old who had recovered from COVID-19.

The V and J genes are TRBV19 and TRBJ2-7; a weak D match, TRBD1 (5 bases). The CDR3 totals 13 residues. Germline assignment: CDR1 LNHDA and CDR2 SQIVND (reference sequence). Trimming stripped 3 bases from V and 6 bases from J, with 12 bases between. DNA for the CDR3: TGTGCCAGTAGTATGGGCAGGGATGGCGAGCAGTACTTC. Translation: CASSMGRDGEQYF.

The chain uses TRBV18 and TRBJ1-4, with D uncertain. The germline V gene has CDR1 KGHSH and CDR2 LQKENI. This CDR3 is 13 amino acids long. V was cut by 3 bases and J by 5 bases, with 7 bases left in between. CDR3 in amino acids: CASSPRGNEKLFF. The CDR3 DNA sequence: TGTGCCAGCTCACCCCGAGGGAATGAAAAACTGTTTTTT. The full variable domain, rest sourced from reference TRBV18 and TRBJ1-4, is NAGVMQNPRHLVRRRGQEARLRCSPMKGHSHVYWYRQLPEEGLKFMVYLQKENIIDESGMPKERFSAEFPKEGPSILRIQQVVRGDSAAYFCASSPRGNEKLFFGSGTQLSVL.

As to this clone: An end of the junction differs from the germline gene, which may be a read error. J is TRBJ2-3 and V is TRBV27; 8 bases line up with TRBD1. The CDR3 is 14 residues long. CDR1 MNHEY and CDR2 SMNVEV come from the germline V gene (reference sequence). Here the CDR3 DNA reads TGTGCCAGCAGTCCTTGGACAGGGACAGGTACGCAGTATTTT. It encodes CASSPWTGTGTQYF.